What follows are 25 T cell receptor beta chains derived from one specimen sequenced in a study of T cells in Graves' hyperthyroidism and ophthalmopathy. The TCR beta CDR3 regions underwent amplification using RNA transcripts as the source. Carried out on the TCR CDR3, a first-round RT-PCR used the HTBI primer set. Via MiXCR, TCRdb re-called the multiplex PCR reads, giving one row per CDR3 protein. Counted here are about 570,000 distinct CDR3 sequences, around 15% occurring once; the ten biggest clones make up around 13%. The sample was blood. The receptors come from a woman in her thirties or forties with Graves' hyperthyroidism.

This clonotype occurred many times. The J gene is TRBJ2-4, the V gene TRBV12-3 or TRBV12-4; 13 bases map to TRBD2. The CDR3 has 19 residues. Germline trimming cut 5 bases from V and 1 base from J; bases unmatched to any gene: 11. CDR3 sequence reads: CASSRTSGRKVGAKNIQYF. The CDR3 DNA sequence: TGTGCCAGCAGTCGGACTAGCGGGAGAAAGGTTGGTGCCAAAAACATTCAGTACTTC.

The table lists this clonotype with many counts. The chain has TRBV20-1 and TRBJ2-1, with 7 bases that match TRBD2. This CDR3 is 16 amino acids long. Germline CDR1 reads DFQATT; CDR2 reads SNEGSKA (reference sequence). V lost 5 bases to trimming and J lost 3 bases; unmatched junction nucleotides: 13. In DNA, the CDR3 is TGCAGTGCTCCCCCGGGCGGGCTAGCGGTCTACAATGAGCAGTTCTTC. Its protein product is CSAPPGGLAVYNEQFF.

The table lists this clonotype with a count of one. The CDR3 DNA follows: TGTGCCAGTAGTGGGGGGACAGTTTTCCGACCGGATCAGCCCCAGCATTTT. Protein product: CASSGGTVFRPDQPQHF. This chain links TRBV19 with TRBJ1-5; TRBD1 matches at 7 bases. The CDR3 spans 17 residues. The V segment lost 5 bases and the J segment 5 bases; nucleotides outside the gene matches: 15. Germline V lookup: CDR1 LNHDA, CDR2 SQIVND (reference sequence).

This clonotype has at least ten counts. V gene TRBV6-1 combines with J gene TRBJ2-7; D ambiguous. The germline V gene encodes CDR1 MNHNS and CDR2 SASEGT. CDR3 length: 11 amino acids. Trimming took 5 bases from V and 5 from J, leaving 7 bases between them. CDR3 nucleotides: TGTGCCAGCAGTTCCCACGACGAGCAGTACTTC. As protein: CASSSHDEQYF.

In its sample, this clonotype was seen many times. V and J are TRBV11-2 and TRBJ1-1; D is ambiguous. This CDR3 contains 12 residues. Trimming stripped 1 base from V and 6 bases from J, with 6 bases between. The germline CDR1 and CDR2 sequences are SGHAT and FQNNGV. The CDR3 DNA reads TGTGCCAGCAGCTTAGGAATAGCTGAAGCTTTCTTT. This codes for CASSLGIAEAFF. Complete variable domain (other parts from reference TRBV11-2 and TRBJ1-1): EAGVAQSPRYKIIEKRQSVAFWCNPISGHATLYWYQQILGQGPKLLIQFQNNGVVDDSQLPKDRFSAERLKGVDSTLKIQPAKLEDSAVYLCASSLGIAEAFFGQGTRLTVV.

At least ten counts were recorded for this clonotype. The CDR3: CAISETDRGWNNEQFF. As DNA, the CDR3 is TGTGCCATCAGTGAGACGGACAGGGGGTGGAATAATGAGCAGTTCTTC. The genes are TRBV10-3 and TRBJ2-1; 10 bases are shared with TRBD1. Germline V gene sequence: CDR1 ENHRY, CDR2 SYGVKD. CDR3 length: 16 residues. V was pared by 2 bases and J by 7 bases, with 8 bases of the junction left unmatched.

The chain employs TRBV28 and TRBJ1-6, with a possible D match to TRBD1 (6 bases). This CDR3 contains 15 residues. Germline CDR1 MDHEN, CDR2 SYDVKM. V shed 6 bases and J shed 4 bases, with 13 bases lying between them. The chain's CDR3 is CASRHQGTYNSPLHF. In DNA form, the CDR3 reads TGTGCCAGCAGACACCAGGGGACTTATAATTCACCCCTCCACTTT. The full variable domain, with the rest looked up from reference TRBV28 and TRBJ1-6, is DVKVTQSSRYLVKRTGEKVFLECVQDMDHENMFWYRQDPGLGLRLIYFSYDVKMKEKGDIPEGYSVSREKKERFSLILESASTNQTSMYLCASRHQGTYNSPLHFGNGTRLTVT.

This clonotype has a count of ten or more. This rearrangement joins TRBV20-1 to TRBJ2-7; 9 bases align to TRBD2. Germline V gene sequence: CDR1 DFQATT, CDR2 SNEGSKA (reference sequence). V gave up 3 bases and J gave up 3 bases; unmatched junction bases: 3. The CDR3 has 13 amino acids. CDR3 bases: TGCAGTGCTAGGGCGACTAGCGGCTACGAGCAGTACTTC. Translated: CSARATSGYEQYF.

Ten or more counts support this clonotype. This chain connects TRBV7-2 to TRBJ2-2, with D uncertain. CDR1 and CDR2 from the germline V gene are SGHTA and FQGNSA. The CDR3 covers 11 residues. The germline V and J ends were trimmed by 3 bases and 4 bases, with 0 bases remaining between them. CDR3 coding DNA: TGTGCCAGCAGCTTCACCGGGGAGCTGTTTTTT. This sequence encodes CASSFTGELFF. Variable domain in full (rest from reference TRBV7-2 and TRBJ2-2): GAGVSQSPSNKVTEKGKDVELRCDPISGHTALYWYRQSLGQGLEFLIYFQGNSAPDKSGLPSDRFSAERTGGSVSTLTIQRTQQEDSAVYLCASSFTGELFFGEGSRLTVL.

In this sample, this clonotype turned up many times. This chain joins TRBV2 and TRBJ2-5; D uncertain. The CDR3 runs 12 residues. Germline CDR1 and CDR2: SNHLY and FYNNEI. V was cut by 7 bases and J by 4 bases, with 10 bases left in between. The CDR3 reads CASNSYGETQYF. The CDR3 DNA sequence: TGTGCCAGCAATTCCTACGGAGAGACCCAGTACTTC.

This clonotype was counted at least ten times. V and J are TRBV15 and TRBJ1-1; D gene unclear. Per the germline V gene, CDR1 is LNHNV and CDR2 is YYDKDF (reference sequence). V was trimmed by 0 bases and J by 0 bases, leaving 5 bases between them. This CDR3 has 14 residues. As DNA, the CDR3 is TGTGCCACCAGCAGAGATGTCTTGAACACTGAAGCTTTCTTT. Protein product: CATSRDVLNTEAFF. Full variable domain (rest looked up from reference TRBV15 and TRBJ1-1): DAMVIQNPRYQVTQFGKPVTLSCSQTLNHNVMYWYQQKSSQAPKLLFHYYDKDFNNEADTPDNFQSRRPNTSFCFLDIRSPGLGDTAMYLCATSRDVLNTEAFFGQGTRLTVV.

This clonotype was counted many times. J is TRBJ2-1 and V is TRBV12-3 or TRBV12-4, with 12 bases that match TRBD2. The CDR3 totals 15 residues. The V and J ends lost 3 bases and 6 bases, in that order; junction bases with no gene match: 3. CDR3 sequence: CASSFLTSGSNEQFF. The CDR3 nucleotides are TGTGCCAGCAGTTTCCTGACTAGCGGGAGCAATGAGCAGTTCTTC.

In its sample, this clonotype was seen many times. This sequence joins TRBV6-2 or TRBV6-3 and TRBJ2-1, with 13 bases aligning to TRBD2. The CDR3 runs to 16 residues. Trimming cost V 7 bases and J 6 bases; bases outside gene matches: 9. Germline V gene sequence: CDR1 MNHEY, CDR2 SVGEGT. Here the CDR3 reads CASNRGLAGVANEQFF. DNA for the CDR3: TGTGCCAGCAACCGCGGACTAGCGGGAGTAGCCAATGAGCAGTTCTTC.

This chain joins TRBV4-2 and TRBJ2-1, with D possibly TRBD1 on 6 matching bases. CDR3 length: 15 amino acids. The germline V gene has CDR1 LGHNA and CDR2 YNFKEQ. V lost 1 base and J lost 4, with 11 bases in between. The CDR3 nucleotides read TGTGCCAGCAGCCAAGGCAGGGGTGGTTACAATGAGCAGTTCTTC. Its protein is CASSQGRGGYNEQFF.

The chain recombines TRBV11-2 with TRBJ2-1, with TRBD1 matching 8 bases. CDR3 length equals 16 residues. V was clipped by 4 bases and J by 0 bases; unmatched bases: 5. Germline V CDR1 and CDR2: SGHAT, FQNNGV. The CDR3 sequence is CASSSKQGDSYNEQFF. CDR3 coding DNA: TGTGCCAGCAGCTCCAAACAGGGGGACTCCTACAATGAGCAGTTCTTC.

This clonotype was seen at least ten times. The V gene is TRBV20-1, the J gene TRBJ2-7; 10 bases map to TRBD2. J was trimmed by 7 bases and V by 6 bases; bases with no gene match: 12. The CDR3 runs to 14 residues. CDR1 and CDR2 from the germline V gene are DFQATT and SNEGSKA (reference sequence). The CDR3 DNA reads TGCAGTGCAGACAGGACTAGCGGAGATGGGGAGCAGTACTTC. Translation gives CSADRTSGDGEQYF.

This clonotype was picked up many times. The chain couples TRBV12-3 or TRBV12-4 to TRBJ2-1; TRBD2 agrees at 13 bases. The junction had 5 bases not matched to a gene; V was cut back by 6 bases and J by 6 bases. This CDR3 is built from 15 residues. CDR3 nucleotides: TGTGCCAGCAGAGTACTAGCGGGAGGGAGCAATGAGCAGTTCTTC. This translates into CASRVLAGGSNEQFF.

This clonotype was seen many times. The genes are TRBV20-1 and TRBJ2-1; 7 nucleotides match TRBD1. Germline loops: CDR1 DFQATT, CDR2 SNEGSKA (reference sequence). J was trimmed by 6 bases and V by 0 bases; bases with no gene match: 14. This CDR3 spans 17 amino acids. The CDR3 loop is CSARDYTGQRSGNEQFF. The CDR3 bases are TGCAGTGCTAGAGATTATACGGGACAGCGATCAGGCAATGAGCAGTTCTTC.

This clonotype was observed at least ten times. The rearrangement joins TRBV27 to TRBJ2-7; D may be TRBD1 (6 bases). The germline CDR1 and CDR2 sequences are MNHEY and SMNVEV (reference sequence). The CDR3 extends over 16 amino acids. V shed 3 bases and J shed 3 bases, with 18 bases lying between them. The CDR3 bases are TGTGCCAGCAGTTTTCGAACAGCAGGGGCCATCTACGAGCAGTACTTC. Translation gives CASSFRTAGAIYEQYF.

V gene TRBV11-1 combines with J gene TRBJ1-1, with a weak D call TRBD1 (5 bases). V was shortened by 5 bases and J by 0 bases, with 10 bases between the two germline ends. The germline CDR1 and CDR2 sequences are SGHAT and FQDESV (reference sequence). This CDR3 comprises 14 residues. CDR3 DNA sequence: TGTGCCAGCAGCCCGGACAACATGAACACTGAAGCTTTCTTT. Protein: CASSPDNMNTEAFF.

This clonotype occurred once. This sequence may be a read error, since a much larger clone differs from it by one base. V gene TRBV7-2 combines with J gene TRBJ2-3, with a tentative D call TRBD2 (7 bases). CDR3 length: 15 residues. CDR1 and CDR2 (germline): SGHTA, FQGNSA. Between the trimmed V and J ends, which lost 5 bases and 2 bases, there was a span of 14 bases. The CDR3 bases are TGTGCCAGCAGCCTAGGGGGGGGAGACACAGATACGCAGTATTTT. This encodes CASSLGGGDTDTQYF.

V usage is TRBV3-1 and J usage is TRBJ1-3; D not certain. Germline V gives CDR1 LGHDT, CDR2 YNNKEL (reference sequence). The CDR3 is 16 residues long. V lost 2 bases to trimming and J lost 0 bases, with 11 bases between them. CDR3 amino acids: CASSQNLYLSGNTIYF. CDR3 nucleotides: TGTGCCAGCAGCCAAAATTTATACCTCTCTGGAAACACCATATATTTT.

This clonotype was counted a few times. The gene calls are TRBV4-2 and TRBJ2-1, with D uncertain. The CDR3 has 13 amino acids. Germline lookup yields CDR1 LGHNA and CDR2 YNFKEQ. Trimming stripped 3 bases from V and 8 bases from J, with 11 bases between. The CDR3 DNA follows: TGTGCCAGCAGCCAGACCCTTAGAGATGAGCAGTTCTTC. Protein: CASSQTLRDEQFF.

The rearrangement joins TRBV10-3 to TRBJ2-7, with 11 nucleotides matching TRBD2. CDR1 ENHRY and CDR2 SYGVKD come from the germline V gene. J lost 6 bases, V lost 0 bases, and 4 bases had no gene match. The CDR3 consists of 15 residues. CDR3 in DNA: TGTGCCATCAGTGAGTCTACTAGCGGGAGAGGCGAGCAGTACTTC. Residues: CAISESTSGRGEQYF.

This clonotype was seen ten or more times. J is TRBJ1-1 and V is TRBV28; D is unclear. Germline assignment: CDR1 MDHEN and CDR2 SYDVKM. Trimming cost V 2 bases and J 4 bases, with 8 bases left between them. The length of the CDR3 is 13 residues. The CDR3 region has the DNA TGTGCCAGCAGTTTAGGGCAGTTCACTGAAGCTTTCTTT. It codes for CASSLGQFTEAFF.